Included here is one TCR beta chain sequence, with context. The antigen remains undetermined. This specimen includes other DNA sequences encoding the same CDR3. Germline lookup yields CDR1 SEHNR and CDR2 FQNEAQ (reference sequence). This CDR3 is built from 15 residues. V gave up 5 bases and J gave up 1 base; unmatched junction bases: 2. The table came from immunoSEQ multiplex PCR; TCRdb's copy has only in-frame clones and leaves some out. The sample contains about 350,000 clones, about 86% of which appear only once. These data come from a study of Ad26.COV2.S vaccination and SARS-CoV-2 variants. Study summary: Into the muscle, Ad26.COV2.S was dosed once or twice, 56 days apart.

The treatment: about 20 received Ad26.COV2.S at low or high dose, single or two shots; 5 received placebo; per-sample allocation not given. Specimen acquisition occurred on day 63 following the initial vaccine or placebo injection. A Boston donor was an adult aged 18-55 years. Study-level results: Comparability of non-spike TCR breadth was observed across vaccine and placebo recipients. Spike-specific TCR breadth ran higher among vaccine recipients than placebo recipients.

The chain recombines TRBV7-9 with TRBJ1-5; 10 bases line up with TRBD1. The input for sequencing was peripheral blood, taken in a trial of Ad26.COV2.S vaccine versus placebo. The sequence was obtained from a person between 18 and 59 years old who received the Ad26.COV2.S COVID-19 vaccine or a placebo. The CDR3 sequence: CASSLGQGSNQPQHF. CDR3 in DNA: TGTGCCAGCAGCCTGGGACAGGGGAGCAATCAGCCCCAGCATTTT.